A few counts support the clone carrying this T cell receptor beta chain. Its antigen is still unknown. The data were obtained in a study of T cells after yellow fever vaccination. The study's findings and limits: Reappearing after the booster were most of the clones from primary vaccination (96% CD4, about 88% CD8).

UMIs were added to TCR cDNA along with a universal primer site when it was made by 5'RACE template switching. A single record per CDR3 protein comes from TCRdb applying MiXCR to the 5' RACE reads. The table includes hundreds of thousands of distinct CDR3 sequences, about 17% detected once. This receptor was obtained from a man aged 18 to 30 who received the YFV17D yellow fever vaccine. Sequencing used PBMCs, obtained less than 6 days after the first yellow fever vaccination.

The CDR3 spells CASSWGGARELFF. The CDR3 DNA is TGTGCCAGCAGCTGGGGGGGGGCTAGGGAACTGTTTTTT. The V gene is TRBV7-2, the J gene TRBJ1-4; a possible D gene is TRBD1 (6 bases). The length of the CDR3 is 13 residues. The germline CDR1 and CDR2 sequences are SGHTA and FQGNSA. Trimming pared 4 bases from V and 12 bases from J, leaving 15 bases between.